The 21 T cell receptor beta chains below come from one sample, sequenced in a study of T-cell reconstitution after alpha-beta-depleted transplantation in children. Construction of the TCRbeta library involved unique molecular identifiers. MiXCR, run by TCRdb on the PCR reads, gives a single entry per CDR3 protein. The repertoire holds approximately 640,000 distinct CDR3 sequences, with approximately 16% as singletons. The sample here was PBMCs from the stem cell graft donor, taken from the stem cell graft. These receptors all come from a human donor who donated a stem cell graft to a child with acute myeloid leukemia.

This clonotype was detected ten times or more. This rearrangement joins TRBV6-1 to TRBJ2-2; 7 nucleotides match TRBD1. The CDR3 extends over 13 amino acids. Trimming at V came to 8 bases and at J to 7 bases, leaving 7 bases not matched to a gene. Germline assignment: CDR1 MNHNS and CDR2 SASEGT. The CDR3 spells CASGDRAIGELFF. DNA of the CDR3: TGTGCCAGCGGAGACAGGGCGATCGGGGAGCTGTTTTTT.

The chain carries TRBV20-1 and TRBJ2-1, with 8 bases that match TRBD2. J was trimmed by 1 base and V by 0 bases; bases with no gene match: 2. The CDR3 is 15 amino acids. The germline V gene has CDR1 DFQATT and CDR2 SNEGSKA (reference sequence). The CDR3, as DNA: TGCAGTGCTAGAGATTCTAGCGGGTCCTACAATGAGCAGTTCTTC. This encodes CSARDSSGSYNEQFF.

The chain couples TRBV5-1 to TRBJ1-1; D perhaps matches TRBD1 (5 bases). Trimming took off 2 bases at V and 7 bases at J, with 9 bases between the two ends. Germline V gene data show CDR1 as SGHRS and CDR2 as YFSETQ. This CDR3 region has 12 residues. CDR3 DNA: TGCGCCAGCAGCTTTGTGCAGGGTGAAGCTTTCTTT. It codes for CASSFVQGEAFF. The full variable domain, rest sourced from reference TRBV5-1 and TRBJ1-1, is KAGVTQTPRYLIKTRGQQVTLSCSPISGHRSVSWYQQTPGQGLQFLFEYFSETQRNKGNFPGRFSGRQFSNSRSEMNVSTLELGDSALYLCASSFVQGEAFFGQGTRLTVV.

This clonotype occurred a few times. This chain joins TRBV28 and TRBJ2-1; D unresolved. V lost 1 base and J lost 6, with 10 bases in between. The CDR3 totals 14 residues. Looked up from germline, CDR1 is MDHEN and CDR2 is SYDVKM. The CDR3 loop is CASSLFYGLNEQFF. The CDR3 DNA sequence: TGTGCCAGCAGTTTATTCTACGGTCTCAATGAGCAGTTCTTC.

This clonotype was seen ten or more times. V and J are TRBV20-1 and TRBJ2-7; D remains ambiguous. This CDR3 region has 13 residues. Trimming cost V 0 bases and J 5 bases, with 11 bases left between them. Per the germline V gene, CDR1 is DFQATT and CDR2 is SNEGSKA (reference sequence). CDR3 sequence reads: CSARDLRGDEQYF. The CDR3 coding sequence is TGCAGTGCTAGAGATTTACGTGGGGACGAGCAGTACTTC.

At least ten counts were recorded for this clonotype. The chain has TRBV7-2 and TRBJ1-2, with 8 nucleotides matching TRBD1. Germline CDR1 and CDR2: SGHTA and FQGNSA. The CDR3 is 14 residues long. V lost 5 bases to trimming and J lost 3 bases; unmatched junction nucleotides: 5. The DNA of the CDR3 is TGTGCCAGCAGCGGCGGACAGGGAGACTATGGCTACACCTTC. Protein product: CASSGGQGDYGYTF. The complete variable domain, with remaining parts taken from reference TRBV7-2 and TRBJ1-2, reads GAGVSQSPSNKVTEKGKDVELRCDPISGHTALYWYRQSLGQGLEFLIYFQGNSAPDKSGLPSDRFSAERTGGSVSTLTIQRTQQEDSAVYLCASSGGQGDYGYTFGSGTRLTVV.

This clonotype was found a few times. The rearrangement links TRBV4-3 to TRBJ2-4; 10 bases are a match to TRBD2. The V gene end was trimmed by 1 base and the J gene end by 0 bases; junction bases not matched to a gene: 9. CDR1 LGHNA and CDR2 YSLEER come from the germline V gene. The CDR3 spans 19 residues. CDR3: CASSQGSPGTSVAKNIQYF. The CDR3 DNA reads TGCGCCAGCAGCCAAGGGAGCCCCGGGACTAGCGTAGCCAAAAACATTCAGTACTTC.

This clonotype was detected ten times or more. The chain has TRBV29-1 and TRBJ2-7; TRBD1 aligns across 7 bases. V shed 5 bases and J 2 bases; nucleotides not matched to a gene: 3. This CDR3 is 12 amino acids long. Germline V gene sequence: CDR1 SQVTM, CDR2 ANQGSEA. The CDR3 DNA reads TGCAGCGTTACGACAGGGCCCTACGAGCAGTACTTC. Encoded protein: CSVTTGPYEQYF.

This clonotype was observed a handful of times. The chain joins TRBV7-2 to TRBJ1-6; TRBD1 is a possible D gene (6 bases). CDR1 is SGHTA and CDR2 is FQGNSA in the germline V gene. V gave up 5 bases and J gave up 10 bases, with 18 bases separating them. This CDR3 spans 15 amino acids. In DNA form, the CDR3 reads TGTGCCAGCAGCGCGAAAACGGGACATGGGTCACCCCTCCACTTT. Protein sequence: CASSAKTGHGSPLHF.

This sequence joins TRBV20-1 and TRBJ1-5, with 12 bases aligning to TRBD1. The V segment lost 5 bases and the J segment 7 bases; nucleotides outside the gene matches: 6. The CDR3 consists of 14 residues. The germline gives CDR1 DFQATT, CDR2 SNEGSKA (reference sequence). The CDR3: CSALGTGGMQPQHF. The DNA of the CDR3 is TGCAGTGCTCTAGGGACAGGGGGCATGCAGCCCCAGCATTTT.

The chain employs TRBV27 and TRBJ2-4; 7 bases map to TRBD2. This CDR3 comprises 14 residues. Germline CDR1 MNHEY, CDR2 SMNVEV (reference sequence). V was pared by 5 bases and J by 6 bases, with 7 bases of the junction left unmatched. The CDR3 is CASSPRGGANIQYF. DNA of the CDR3: TGTGCCAGCAGTCCCCGGGGAGGGGCAAACATTCAGTACTTC.

This clonotype was counted at least ten times. The V and J genes are TRBV7-2 and TRBJ1-6; weak D call: TRBD1 (5 bases). From germline, CDR1 is SGHTA and CDR2 FQGNSA. The CDR3 covers 15 residues. Deletions cut 1 base from V and 8 bases from J, with 12 bases between. CDR3 sequence reads: CASSLVWGSHSPLHF. Here the CDR3 DNA reads TGTGCCAGCAGCTTAGTATGGGGCAGTCATTCACCCCTCCACTTT.

The chain recombines TRBV27 with TRBJ2-5; 9 bases align to TRBD1. The CDR3 has 15 residues. V dropped 6 bases and J dropped 5; count of bases not matched to a gene: 10. The germline CDR1 and CDR2 sequences are MNHEY and SMNVEV (reference sequence). CDR3: CASRDRGIVRETQYF. In nucleotides, the CDR3 is TGTGCCAGCAGGGACAGGGGAATCGTACGGGAGACCCAGTACTTC.

V usage is TRBV25-1 and J usage is TRBJ1-2, with TRBD1 identical over 7 bases. Trimming at V came to 4 bases and at J to 4 bases, leaving 6 bases not matched to a gene. This CDR3 is 14 amino acids long. The V gene's germline CDR1 is MGHDK and CDR2 SYGVNS. In nucleotides, the CDR3 is TGTGCCAGCAGTGTTGGACAGGTCCTCTATGGCTACACCTTC. Encoded protein: CASSVGQVLYGYTF.

This clonotype was recorded many times. This chain uses TRBV12-3 or TRBV12-4 with TRBJ1-1, with 8 positions matching TRBD1. This CDR3 is 16 amino acids long. Unmatched junction bases numbered 10, after V lost 4 bases and J lost 3 bases. CDR3 sequence reads: CASSWWGDRPDTEAFF. The CDR3 region has the DNA TGTGCCAGCAGTTGGTGGGGGGACAGGCCAGACACTGAAGCTTTCTTT.

The chain is built from TRBV9 and TRBJ2-2; unclear D gene. V was trimmed by 0 bases and J by 5 bases, leaving 11 bases between them. The germline CDR1 and CDR2 sequences are SGDLS and YYNGEE. The CDR3 contains 15 residues. The CDR3 here is CASSVVTVETGELFF. CDR3 nucleotide sequence: TGTGCCAGCAGCGTAGTTACGGTGGAAACCGGGGAGCTGTTTTTT.

This clonotype was seen a few times. The DNA of the CDR3 is TGTGCCAGCAGCTTAGAACTCCACGAGCAGTACTTC. As protein: CASSLELHEQYF. The rearrangement joins TRBV13 to TRBJ2-7; D gene ambiguous. This CDR3 comprises 12 residues. The V end lost 1 base, the J end lost 5 bases, and 6 bases lay between the germline ends. Germline values: CDR1 PRHDT, CDR2 FYEKMQ (reference sequence).

This clonotype was counted a few times. The rearrangement uses TRBV6-5 and TRBJ1-1; D perhaps matches TRBD1 (5 bases). Trimming pared 1 base from V and 1 base from J, leaving 19 bases between. Germline CDR1 reads MNHEY; CDR2 reads SVGAGI. This CDR3 has 18 amino acids. The CDR3 DNA is TGTGCCAGCAGTTACTTCCCGGGACCCGGCCATTCGAACACTGAAGCTTTCTTT. This gives the protein CASSYFPGPGHSNTEAFF.

Many counts were recorded for this clonotype. The V call is TRBV7-2, the J call TRBJ2-3, with D perhaps TRBD1 or TRBD2 (5 bases each). Germline V gives CDR1 SGHTA, CDR2 FQGNSA. The CDR3 extends over 16 amino acids. V lost 5 bases and J lost 2, with 17 bases in between. As DNA, the CDR3 is TGTGCCAGCAGCCAAAAGTTCGCCGGGACCACAGATACGCAGTATTTT. It codes for CASSQKFAGTTDTQYF.

This clonotype has a count of ten or more. This sequence joins TRBV24-1 and TRBJ2-5; D is ambiguous. CDR3 length equals 11 residues. Trimming removed 6 bases at V and 5 bases at J, with 6 bases between. Germline CDR1 KGHDR, CDR2 SFDVKD. Here the CDR3 DNA reads TGTGCCACCAGTTATGGGGAGACCCAGTACTTC. Amino acid sequence: CATSYGETQYF.

The J gene is TRBJ1-2, the V gene TRBV7-9; D is unclear. Trimming took 5 bases from V and 5 from J, leaving 12 bases between them. This CDR3 contains 13 residues. Germline CDR1 reads SEHNR; CDR2 reads FQNEAQ (reference sequence). DNA for the CDR3: TGTGCCAGCAGCGACCGGGAGGCTTATGGCTACACCTTC. Translation: CASSDREAYGYTF.